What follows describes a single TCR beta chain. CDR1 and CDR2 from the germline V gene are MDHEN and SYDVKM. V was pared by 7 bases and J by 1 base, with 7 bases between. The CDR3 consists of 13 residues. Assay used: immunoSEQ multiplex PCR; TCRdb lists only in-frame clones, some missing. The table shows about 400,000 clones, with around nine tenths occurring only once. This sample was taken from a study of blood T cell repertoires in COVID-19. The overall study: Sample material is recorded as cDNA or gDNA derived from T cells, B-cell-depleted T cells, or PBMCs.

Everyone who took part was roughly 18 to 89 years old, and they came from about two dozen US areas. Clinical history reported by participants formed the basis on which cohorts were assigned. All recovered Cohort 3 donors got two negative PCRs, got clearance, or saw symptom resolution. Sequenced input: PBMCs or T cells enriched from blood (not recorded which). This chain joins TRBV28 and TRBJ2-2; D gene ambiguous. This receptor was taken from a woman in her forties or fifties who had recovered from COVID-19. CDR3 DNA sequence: TGTGCCAGCACCAAAAAGAACACCGGGGAGCTGTTTTTT. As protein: CASTKKNTGELFF.